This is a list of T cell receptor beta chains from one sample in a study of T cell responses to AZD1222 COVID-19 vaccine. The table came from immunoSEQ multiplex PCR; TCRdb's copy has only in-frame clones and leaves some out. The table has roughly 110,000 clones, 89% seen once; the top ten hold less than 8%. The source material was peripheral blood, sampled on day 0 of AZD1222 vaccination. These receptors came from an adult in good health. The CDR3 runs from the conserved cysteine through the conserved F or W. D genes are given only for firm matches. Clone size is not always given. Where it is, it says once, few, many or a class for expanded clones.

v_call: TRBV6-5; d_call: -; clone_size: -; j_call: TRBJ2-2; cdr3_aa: CASMIQLSGELFF; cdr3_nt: TGTGCCAGCATGATACAGTTATCCGGGGAGCTGTTTTTT
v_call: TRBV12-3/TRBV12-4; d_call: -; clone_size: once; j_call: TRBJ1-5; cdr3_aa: CASSLRGAQPQHF; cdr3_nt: TGTGCCAGCAGTTTGCGTGGGGCTCAGCCCCAGCATTTT
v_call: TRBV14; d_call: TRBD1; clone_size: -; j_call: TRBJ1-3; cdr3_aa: CASSQKGQGFFGNTIYF; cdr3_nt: TGTGCCAGCAGCCAGAAAGGACAGGGTTTTTTCGGAAACACCATATATTTT
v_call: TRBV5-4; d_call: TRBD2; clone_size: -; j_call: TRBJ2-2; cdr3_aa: CASSLAAISSGTYTGELFF; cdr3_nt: TGTGCCAGCAGCTTGGCCGCAATCTCTAGCGGGACCTACACCGGGGAGCTGTTTTTT
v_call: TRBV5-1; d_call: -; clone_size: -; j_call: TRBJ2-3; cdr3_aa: CASSLGPRGDTQYF; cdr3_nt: TGCGCCAGCAGCTTGGGACCACGCGGAGATACGCAGTATTTT
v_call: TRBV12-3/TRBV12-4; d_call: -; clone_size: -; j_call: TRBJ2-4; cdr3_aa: CASSLIPGDIQYF; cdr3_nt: TGTGCCAGCAGTTTAATACCGGGGGACATTCAGTACTTC
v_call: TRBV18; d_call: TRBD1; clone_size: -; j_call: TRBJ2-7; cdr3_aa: CASSSGSGTGGYEQYF; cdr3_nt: TGTGCCAGCTCAAGCGGGTCCGGGACAGGGGGCTACGAGCAGTACTTC
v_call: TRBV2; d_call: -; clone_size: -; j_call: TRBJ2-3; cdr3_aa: CASSDLPWAGGRDTQYF; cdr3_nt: TGTGCCAGCAGTGACTTGCCGTGGGCCGGGGGAAGAGATACGCAGTATTTT
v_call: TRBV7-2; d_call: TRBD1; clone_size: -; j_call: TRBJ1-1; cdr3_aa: CASSLSGGFRLNTEAFF; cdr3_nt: TGTGCCAGCAGCTTGTCAGGGGGTTTCCGCCTGAACACTGAAGCTTTCTTT
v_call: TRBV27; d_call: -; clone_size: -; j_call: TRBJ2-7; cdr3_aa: CASSSTTTYEQYF; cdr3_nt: TGTGCCAGCAGTTCCACAACTACCTACGAGCAGTACTTC
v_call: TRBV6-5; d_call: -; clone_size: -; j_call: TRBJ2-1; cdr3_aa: CASSYSMFGANEQFF; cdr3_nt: TGTGCCAGCAGTTACTCGATGTTCGGGGCCAATGAGCAGTTCTTC
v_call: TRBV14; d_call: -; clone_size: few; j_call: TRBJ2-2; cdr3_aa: CASSQGGTYTGELFF; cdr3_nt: TGTGCCAGCAGCCAAGGCGGGACTTATACCGGGGAGCTGTTTTTT
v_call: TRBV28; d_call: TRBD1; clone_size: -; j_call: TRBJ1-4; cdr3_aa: CASSFYRTGRNEKLFF; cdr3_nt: TGTGCCAGCAGTTTTTATCGGACAGGGAGGAATGAAAAACTGTTTTTT
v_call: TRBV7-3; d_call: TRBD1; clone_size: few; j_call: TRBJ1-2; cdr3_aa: CASSLSRDRVGGYTF; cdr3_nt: TGTGCCAGCAGCTTAAGTAGGGACAGGGTCGGAGGCTACACCTTC
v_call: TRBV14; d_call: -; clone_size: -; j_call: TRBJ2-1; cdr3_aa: CASSQAMVYNEQFF; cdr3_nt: TGTGCCAGCAGCCAAGCCATGGTCTACAATGAGCAGTTCTTC
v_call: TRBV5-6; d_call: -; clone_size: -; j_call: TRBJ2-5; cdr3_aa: CASSFLRGTQYF; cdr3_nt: TGTGCCAGCAGCTTCTTGCGAGGGACCCAGTACTTC
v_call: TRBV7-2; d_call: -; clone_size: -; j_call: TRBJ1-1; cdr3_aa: CASSSGVNTEAFF; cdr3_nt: TGTGCCAGCTCCTCAGGGGTGAACACTGAAGCTTTCTTT
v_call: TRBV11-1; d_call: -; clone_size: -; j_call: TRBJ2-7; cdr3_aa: CASSLSGPSSYEQYF; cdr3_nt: TGTGCCAGCAGCTTAAGCGGGCCTAGCTCCTACGAGCAGTACTTC
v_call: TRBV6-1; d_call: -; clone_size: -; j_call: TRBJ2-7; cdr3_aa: CASSDPGQNYEQYF; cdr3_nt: TGTGCCAGCAGTGACCCCGGACAGAACTACGAGCAGTACTTC
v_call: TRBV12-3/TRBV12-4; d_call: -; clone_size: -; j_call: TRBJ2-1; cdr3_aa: CASTKRDEQFF; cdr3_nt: TGTGCCAGCACTAAGCGCGATGAGCAGTTCTTC
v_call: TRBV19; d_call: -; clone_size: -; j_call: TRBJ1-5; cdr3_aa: CASSIFTQVGNQPQHF; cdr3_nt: TGTGCCAGTAGTATCTTCACTCAAGTGGGCAATCAGCCCCAGCATTTT
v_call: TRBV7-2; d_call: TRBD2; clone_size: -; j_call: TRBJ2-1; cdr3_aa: CASSSSGWAYNEQFF; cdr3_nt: TGTGCCAGCAGCTCTAGCGGTTGGGCCTACAATGAGCAGTTCTTC
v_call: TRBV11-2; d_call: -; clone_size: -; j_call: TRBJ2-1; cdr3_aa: CASSPSEYNEQFF; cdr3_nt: TGTGCCAGCAGCCCCTCGGAATACAATGAGCAGTTCTTC
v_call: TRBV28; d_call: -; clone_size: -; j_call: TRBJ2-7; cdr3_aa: CASSTRREAFEQYF; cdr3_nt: TGTGCCAGCAGTACCAGGAGGGAGGCCTTCGAGCAGTACTTC
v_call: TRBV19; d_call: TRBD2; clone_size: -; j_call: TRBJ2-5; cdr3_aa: CASTPGRPQETQYF; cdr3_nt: TGTGCCAGTACCCCCGGGAGGCCCCAAGAGACCCAGTACTTC
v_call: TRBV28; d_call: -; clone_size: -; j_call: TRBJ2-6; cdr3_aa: CASSSSFSGANVLTF; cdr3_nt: TGTGCCAGCAGTTCCTCCTTCTCTGGGGCCAACGTCCTGACTTTC
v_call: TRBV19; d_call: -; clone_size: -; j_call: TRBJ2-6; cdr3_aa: CASSAPGESGANVLTF; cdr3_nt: TGTGCCAGTAGTGCCCCAGGGGAGTCTGGGGCCAACGTCCTGACTTTC
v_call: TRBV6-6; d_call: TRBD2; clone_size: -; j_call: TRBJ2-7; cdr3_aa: CASSKGTSGSYEQYF; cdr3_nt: TGTGCCAGCAGTAAAGGGACTAGCGGGAGTTACGAGCAGTACTTC
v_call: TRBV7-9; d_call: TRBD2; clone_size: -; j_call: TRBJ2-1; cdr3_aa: CASSLGGGGEQFF; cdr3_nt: TGTGCCAGCAGCTTAGGCGGCGGGGGTGAGCAGTTCTTC
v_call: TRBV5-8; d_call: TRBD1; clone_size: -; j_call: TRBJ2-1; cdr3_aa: CASSSGRGPYNEQFF; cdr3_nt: TGTGCCAGCAGTTCGGGAAGGGGGCCATACAATGAGCAGTTCTTC
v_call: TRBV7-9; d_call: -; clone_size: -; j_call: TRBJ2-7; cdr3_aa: CASSRESGAYEQYF; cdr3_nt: TGTGCCAGCAGCCGAGAATCAGGGGCCTACGAGCAGTACTTC
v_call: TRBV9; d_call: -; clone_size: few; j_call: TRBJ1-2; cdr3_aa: CASSPLSGAVYGYTF; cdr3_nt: TGTGCCAGCAGCCCCCTTTCCGGGGCCGTCTATGGCTACACCTTC
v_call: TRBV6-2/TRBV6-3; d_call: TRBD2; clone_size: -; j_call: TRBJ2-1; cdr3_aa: CASSKASGIDEQFF; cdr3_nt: TGTGCCAGCAGTAAGGCTAGCGGGATCGATGAGCAGTTCTTC
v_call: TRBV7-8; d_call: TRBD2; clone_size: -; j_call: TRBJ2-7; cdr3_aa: CASSPGLAAYEQYF; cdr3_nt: TGTGCCAGCAGCCCGGGACTAGCGGCCTACGAGCAGTACTTC
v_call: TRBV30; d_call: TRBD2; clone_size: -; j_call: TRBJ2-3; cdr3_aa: CAWSIEGGRPDTQYF; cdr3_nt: TGTGCCTGGAGTATTGAGGGCGGGAGGCCAGATACGCAGTATTTT
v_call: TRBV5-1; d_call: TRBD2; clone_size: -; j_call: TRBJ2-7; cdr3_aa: CASSFSLTSGNEQYF; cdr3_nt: TGCGCCAGCAGCTTTTCCTTGACTAGCGGGAACGAGCAGTACTTC
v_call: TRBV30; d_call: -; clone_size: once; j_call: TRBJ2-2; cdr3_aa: CAWSAGPNTGELFF; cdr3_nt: TGTGCCTGGAGTGCGGGACCGAACACCGGGGAGCTGTTTTTT
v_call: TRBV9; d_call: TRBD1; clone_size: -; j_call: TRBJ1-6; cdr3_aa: CASSVGTGGSSPLHF; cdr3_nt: TGTGCCAGCAGCGTCGGGACAGGGGGGTCTTCACCCCTCCACTTT
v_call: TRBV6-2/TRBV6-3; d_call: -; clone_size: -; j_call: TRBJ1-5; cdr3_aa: CASSTGNSNQPQHF; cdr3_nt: TGTGCCAGCAGTACAGGGAATAGCAATCAGCCCCAGCATTTT
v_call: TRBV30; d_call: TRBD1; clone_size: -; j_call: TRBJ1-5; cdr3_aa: CAWSAAGQGGINQPQHF; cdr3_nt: TGTGCCTGGAGTGCAGCCGGACAGGGCGGGATCAATCAGCCCCAGCATTTT
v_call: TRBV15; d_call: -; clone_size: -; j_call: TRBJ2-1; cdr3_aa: CATRRSAGNYNEQFF; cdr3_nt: TGTGCCACCAGGAGGTCGGCGGGGAACTACAATGAGCAGTTCTTC
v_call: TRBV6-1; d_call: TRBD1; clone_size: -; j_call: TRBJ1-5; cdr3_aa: CASSETGNQPQHF; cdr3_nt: TGTGCCAGCAGTGAGACAGGGAATCAGCCCCAGCATTTT
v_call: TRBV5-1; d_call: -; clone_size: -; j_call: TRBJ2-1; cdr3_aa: CASSEMSLYNEQFF; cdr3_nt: TGCGCCAGCAGCGAGATGTCCCTCTACAATGAGCAGTTCTTC
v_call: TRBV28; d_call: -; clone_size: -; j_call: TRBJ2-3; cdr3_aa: CASSFGERSTDTQYF; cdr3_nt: TGTGCCAGCAGTTTCGGAGAACGGAGCACAGATACGCAGTATTTT
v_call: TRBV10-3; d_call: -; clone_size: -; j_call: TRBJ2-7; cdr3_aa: CAISNNRDYEQYF; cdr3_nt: TGTGCCATCAGTAACAACAGGGACTACGAGCAGTACTTC
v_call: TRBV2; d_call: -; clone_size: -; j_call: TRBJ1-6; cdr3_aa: CASRASGSPLHF; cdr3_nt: TGTGCCAGCAGGGCATCGGGATCACCCCTCCACTTT
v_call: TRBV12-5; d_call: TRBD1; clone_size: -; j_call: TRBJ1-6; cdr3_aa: CASGSRQGNRNSPLHF; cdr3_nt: TGTGCTAGTGGTTCTAGACAGGGAAATCGGAATTCACCCCTCCACTTT
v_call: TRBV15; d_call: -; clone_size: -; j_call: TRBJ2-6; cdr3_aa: CAASRDPANVLTF; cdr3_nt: TGTGCCGCCAGCAGAGATCCCGCCAACGTCCTGACTTTC
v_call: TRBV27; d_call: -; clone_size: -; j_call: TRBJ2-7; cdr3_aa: CASSRAGTFYEQYF; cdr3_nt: TGTGCCAGCAGTCGGGCCGGGACTTTTTACGAGCAGTACTTC